Listed here are 21 T cell receptor beta chains from one sample, sequenced in a study of T cell responses to AZD1222 COVID-19 vaccine. Only in-frame clones appear in the TCRdb table, and some are missing; sequencing was by immunoSEQ multiplex PCR. The table has 150,000 to 160,000 clones, just over 90% seen once. This specimen consisted of peripheral blood, obtained on day 0 of AZD1222 vaccination. The receptors stem from an adult in good health.

The rearrangement links TRBV7-8 to TRBJ2-7, with a possible D match to TRBD1 (5 bases). This CDR3 is 15 amino acids long. The V and J ends lost 3 bases and 2 bases respectively, with 14 bases between them. The germline V gene has CDR1 SGHVS and CDR2 FQNEAQ. The CDR3 loop is CASSFARVETYEQYF. CDR3 DNA: TGTGCCAGCAGCTTCGCCAGGGTCGAGACCTACGAGCAGTACTTC.

CDR3: CASSLAGQGITYEQYF. Here the CDR3 DNA reads TGTGCCAGCAGCTTAGCGGGACAGGGGATCACCTACGAGCAGTACTTC. V usage is TRBV11-1 and J usage is TRBJ2-7; TRBD1 matches at 10 bases. J gave up 2 bases and V 0 bases, and 4 bases lay outside the gene matches. CDR1 is SGHAT and CDR2 is FQDESV in the germline V gene (reference sequence). The CDR3 consists of 16 residues.

This chain connects TRBV6-5 to TRBJ2-1; no clear D. This CDR3 comprises 12 residues. Germline CDR1 MNHEY, CDR2 SVGAGI. V was cut by 0 bases and J by 8 bases, with 5 bases left in between. The CDR3 reads CASSYSPDEQFF. The CDR3, as DNA: TGTGCCAGCAGTTACTCCCCTGATGAGCAGTTCTTC.

The V and J genes are TRBV28 and TRBJ2-7; 10 bases are shared with TRBD2. Looked up from germline, CDR1 is MDHEN and CDR2 is SYDVKM. Trimming cost V 2 bases and J 4 bases; bases outside gene matches: 8. The CDR3 has 16 residues. DNA of the CDR3: TGTGCCAGCAGTTTACTAGCGGGAGCCAACCCATACGAGCAGTACTTC. Its protein is CASSLLAGANPYEQYF. Combining the CDR3 with reference TRBV28 and TRBJ2-7 gives the whole variable domain DVKVTQSSRYLVKRTGEKVFLECVQDMDHENMFWYRQDPGLGLRLIYFSYDVKMKEKGDIPEGYSVSREKKERFSLILESASTNQTSMYLCASSLLAGANPYEQYFGPGTRLTVT.

The V gene is TRBV13, the J gene TRBJ2-7, with a tentative D call TRBD1 (5 bases). The V and J ends lost 5 bases and 0 bases respectively, with 14 bases between them. Germline-derived CDR1 and CDR2 are PRHDT and FYEKMQ (reference sequence). This CDR3 is 15 amino acids long. The CDR3 reads CASSPDPRDSYEQYF. CDR3 sequence (DNA): TGTGCCAGCAGCCCCGACCCCAGGGACTCCTACGAGCAGTACTTC.

The CDR3 DNA follows: TGTGCCAGCAGCTCACCAGGGGGCTATGGCTACACCTTC. It yields the protein CASSSPGGYGYTF. The chain is built from TRBV7-8 and TRBJ1-2; 7 nucleotides agree with TRBD1. The J segment lost 4 bases and the V segment lost 4 bases, leaving 3 bases of the junction unmatched. The germline CDR1 and CDR2 sequences are SGHVS and FQNEAQ. The CDR3 has 13 amino acids.

The rearrangement joins TRBV7-4 to TRBJ2-3; 10 nucleotides line up with TRBD2. This CDR3 is 18 amino acids long. Germline V lookup: CDR1 SGHVT, CDR2 SQSDAQ. V gave up 2 bases and J gave up 1 base; unmatched junction bases: 9. This CDR3 is CASSLIAASGSCTDTQYF. CDR3 sequence (DNA): TGTGCCAGCAGCTTAATCGCAGCTAGCGGGAGTTGCACAGATACGCAGTATTTT.

The rearrangement links TRBV11-1 to TRBJ2-1, with TRBD2 matching over 11 bases. Trimming cost V 5 bases and J 6 bases; bases outside gene matches: 9. CDR1 SGHAT and CDR2 FQDESV come from the germline V gene (reference sequence). This CDR3 has 16 residues. The CDR3 sequence: CASSKVIAGGPNEQFF. CDR3 DNA: TGTGCCAGCAGCAAGGTTATAGCGGGAGGGCCCAATGAGCAGTTCTTC.

The chain has TRBV7-9 and TRBJ1-2; 10 nucleotides match TRBD1. CDR1 and CDR2 from the germline V gene are SEHNR and FQNEAQ (reference sequence). The CDR3 contains 15 residues. The ends lost 6 bases at V and 7 bases at J; junction bases unmatched: 11. CDR3 sequence: CASRSTRQGAGGYTF. For the CDR3, the DNA is TGTGCCAGCAGGTCGACCAGACAGGGGGCAGGTGGCTACACCTTC.

V usage is TRBV7-8 and J usage is TRBJ1-6, with no clear D. The CDR3 is made up of 12 amino acids. V dropped 1 base and J dropped 9 bases, with 4 bases sitting between them. The germline V gene encodes CDR1 SGHVS and CDR2 FQNEAQ. CDR3 sequence: CASSLEGSPLHF. For the CDR3, the DNA is TGTGCCAGCAGCTTAGAGGGTTCACCCCTCCACTTT.

The gene calls are TRBV4-3 and TRBJ1-2, with 9 bases matching TRBD1. Germline-derived CDR1 and CDR2 are LGHNA and YSLEER. The CDR3 has 21 residues. Trimming cost V 0 bases and J 8 bases; bases outside gene matches: 25. CDR3 residues: CASSQDGPEDRGKDGIGGYTF. CDR3 DNA sequence: TGCGCCAGCAGCCAAGATGGGCCCGAGGACAGGGGAAAGGATGGGATAGGCGGCTACACCTTC.

This clone was picked up a small number of times. This chain joins TRBV6-5 and TRBJ1-1, with 7 bases lining up with TRBD1. This CDR3 is built from 13 residues. The ends lost 6 bases at V and 0 bases at J; junction bases unmatched: 1. In germline, CDR1 is MNHEY, CDR2 SVGAGI. The CDR3 spells CASRDRMNTEAFF. For the CDR3, the DNA is TGTGCCAGCAGGGACAGGATGAACACTGAAGCTTTCTTT.

J is TRBJ1-2 and V is TRBV30; 8 bases match TRBD1. This CDR3 is 13 amino acids long. V lost 0 bases, J lost 5 bases, and 2 bases stayed unmatched. Germline V gene sequence: CDR1 GTSNPN, CDR2 SVGIG (reference sequence). In DNA, the CDR3 is TGTGCCTGGAGTGTACAGGGGGGTTATGGCTACACCTTC. Translating gives CAWSVQGGYGYTF.

The J gene is TRBJ2-7, the V gene TRBV7-9; perhaps TRBD1 as D (6 bases). The V end was cut by 5 bases, the J end by 1 base, with 18 bases between. Per germline, CDR1 SEHNR and CDR2 FQNEAQ (reference sequence). The CDR3 totals 16 residues. The CDR3 region has the DNA TGTGCCAGCAGCGCCAGGGGAACACGAACGTCCTACGAGCAGTACTTC. The encoded protein is CASSARGTRTSYEQYF.

The V and J genes are TRBV6-2 or TRBV6-3 and TRBJ1-6; tentatively, D is TRBD1 (5 bases). V was shortened by 2 bases and J by 10 bases, with 24 bases between the two germline ends. This CDR3 contains 18 residues. Germline CDR1 and CDR2: MNHEY and SVGEGT. The DNA for the CDR3 is TGTGCCAGCAGTTACGTGGCCCGACAGTTTTTCGGTCTATCACCCCTCCACTTT. Protein product: CASSYVARQFFGLSPLHF.

Note on this clone: Its ends do not fully match the called genes, so a read error is possible. The chain recombines TRBV9 with TRBJ2-1; no clear D gene. The CDR3 loop spans 15 amino acids. Germline V CDR1 and CDR2: SGDLS, YYNGEE. The DNA for the CDR3 is TGTGCCAGCAGCGTTGGTCCCAACTCCAACAATGAGCAGTTCTTC. This codes for CASSVGPNSNNEQFF.

The chain has TRBV6-5 and TRBJ2-7; either TRBD1 or TRBD2 may supply D (6 bases each). The V gene's germline CDR1 is MNHEY and CDR2 SVGAGI. Trimming removed 5 bases from V and 3 bases from J, with 17 bases in between. The CDR3 totals 15 residues. The CDR3 is CASSTGGRRGYEQYF. DNA for the CDR3: TGTGCCAGCAGTACTGGGGGCAGGAGGGGCTACGAGCAGTACTTC.

This chain joins TRBV11-1 and TRBJ2-1, with TRBD2 identical over 13 bases. Trimming at V came to 5 bases and at J to 5 bases, leaving 6 bases not matched to a gene. Per germline, CDR1 SGHAT and CDR2 FQDESV (reference sequence). CDR3 length equals 16 residues. The DNA of the CDR3 is TGTGCCAGCAGCCCGGGACTAGCGGGAATCAACAATGAGCAGTTCTTC. Amino acid sequence: CASSPGLAGINNEQFF.

The J gene is TRBJ1-5, the V gene TRBV7-2; no clear D. Trimming removed 1 base from V and 1 base from J, with 2 bases in between. CDR1 and CDR2 from the germline V gene are SGHTA and FQGNSA. The CDR3 runs 13 residues. CDR3: CASSLESNQPQHF. The CDR3 DNA reads as TGTGCCAGCAGCTTAGAGAGCAATCAGCCCCAGCATTTT.

V usage is TRBV11-2 and J usage is TRBJ2-2, with 7 bases identical to TRBD1. Germline V gene sequence: CDR1 SGHAT, CDR2 FQNNGV. The junction had 19 bases not matched to a gene; V was cut back by 5 bases and J by 4 bases. CDR3 length: 19 residues. The CDR3 DNA is TGTGCCAGCAGCCACACACCCAAACCAGGGGGTCGGACCACCGGGGAGCTGTTTTTT. This gives the protein CASSHTPKPGGRTTGELFF.

This sequence joins TRBV2 and TRBJ2-7; the match to TRBD2 covers 7 bases. Germline CDR1 reads SNHLY; CDR2 reads FYNNEI. CDR3 length equals 14 residues. The V segment lost 5 bases and the J segment 1 base; nucleotides outside the gene matches: 5. The CDR3, as DNA: TGTGCCAGCAGTCCCCAGGGAGGGTCCTACGAGCAGTACTTC. Translation gives CASSPQGGSYEQYF. Complete variable domain (other parts from reference TRBV2 and TRBJ2-7): EPEVTQTPSHQVTQMGQEVILRCVPISNHLYFYWYRQILGQKVEFLVSFYNNEISEKSEIFDDQFSVERPDGSNFTLKIRSTKLEDSAMYFCASSPQGGSYEQYFGPGTRLTVT.